This T cell receptor (beta chain) was captured in a study of control samples from healthy donors and cancer patients. The protocol was immunoSEQ multiplex PCR, while the TCRdb copy is restricted to in-frame clones and leaves out a portion. Found here are 70,000 to 100,000 clones, approximately 90% of them singletons; the top ten hold under 2.5%. Relative to its sample, this clone is medium-sized. Per the germline V gene, CDR1 is MGHRA and CDR2 is YSYEKL. V lost 4 bases to trimming and J lost 6 bases, with 10 bases between them. This CDR3 has 13 residues. The chain joins TRBV4-1 to TRBJ1-5; D unresolved. Sequencing input: PBMCs. The source of this sequence is a woman aged 55-70 years with head and neck cancer. The CDR3 loop is CASSPTEGQPQHF. The CDR3 coding sequence is TGCGCCAGCAGCCCGACGGAGGGTCAGCCCCAGCATTTT.